This T cell receptor beta chain was profiled in a study of CD8+CD57+ T cells in acquired aplastic anemia (dated 2018 in TCRdb). Notes on the research overall: DNA extracted from sorted CD4+ and CD8+ cells had a mean of roughly 3 ug, with a range of about 0.2 to 30 ug. CD8+CD57+ expansion was defined as frequency above the mean frequency observed in healthy subjects.

Profiling of TCR beta VDJ combinations and CDR3 sequences used genomic DNA as the template. An Illumina HiSeq 2000 was used for TCR repertoire sequencing. In the source study's methods: Repertoires were assessed using TRBV/TRBJ rearrangement plots, CDR3 size and DJ length profiles, and Simpson's diversity index. The most abundant DNA sequence in the deep sequencing data was defined as the immunodominant clone. CDR3 amino acid sequences were checked for sharing across subjects and were also compared against the VDJdb database and published repertoires. Through fastp at Q25 and MiXCR, TCRdb rebuilt clones from the public reads, retaining in-frame beta chains. Each entry merges the rows of one CDR3 protein and shows their most common DNA and genes. The V and J calls reflect TCRdb's pipeline rather than the authors' work. Across this sample there are just over 450,000 distinct CDR3 sequences, with over 25% seen only once. Nearly 0.85% of the sample is held by the ten biggest clonotypes.

What the research found in general, with its limitations: Between patients and healthy controls, no significant difference in CD8+ Simpson's diversity was found (P=0.060). Although 25 to 30 CD8+ CDR3 sequences were shared by patients and controls, these sequences appeared highly expressed in patients and within the immunodominant clones of patients.

Patients chosen for sequencing had shown expansion of CD8+CD57+ cells by flow cytometry. Every patient had a diagnosis of severe acquired aplastic anemia based on International Study of Aplastic Anemia and Agranulocytosis and Camitta criteria. No therapy had been received by the patients at the time of blood sampling. In this study, sorted CD4+ and CD8+ T cells from the blood of healthy subjects and of severe aplastic anemia patients had their TCR repertoires deep-sequenced. Patients were enrolled under clinicaltrials.gov protocols 00001620, 01623167, 00001397, 00071045, 00081523 and 00961064 in the USA. Ficoll-Paque density gradient centrifugation was used to isolate peripheral blood mononuclear cells. Before DNA was extracted, CD4+ and CD8+ T cells were sorted using either FACS or magnetic beads. This clonotype was observed a handful of times. Its target antigen remains unknown. No much larger clonotype is one base removed from it; base qualities were not supplied.

V is shortened by 5 bases, J by 5 bases, and the region joining them spans 16 bases. The CDR3 goes from the cysteine to the phenylalanine over 14 residues. Only the CDR3 part of the read is kept: 42 bases, read in frame from the first base. This receptor was taken from a human donor with aplastic anemia. This receptor chain uses TRBV12-3 or TRBV12-4 and TRBJ2-7; the D gene is perhaps TRBD2, from 5 matching bases. The sequencing input was sorted CD4+, CD8+, or CD8+CD57+ T cells (not recorded which) from PBMCs. The DNA reads TGTGCCAGCAGTCCCCGGGGAGAAGTCCACGAGCAGTACTTC. Its translation is CASSPRGEVHEQYF.